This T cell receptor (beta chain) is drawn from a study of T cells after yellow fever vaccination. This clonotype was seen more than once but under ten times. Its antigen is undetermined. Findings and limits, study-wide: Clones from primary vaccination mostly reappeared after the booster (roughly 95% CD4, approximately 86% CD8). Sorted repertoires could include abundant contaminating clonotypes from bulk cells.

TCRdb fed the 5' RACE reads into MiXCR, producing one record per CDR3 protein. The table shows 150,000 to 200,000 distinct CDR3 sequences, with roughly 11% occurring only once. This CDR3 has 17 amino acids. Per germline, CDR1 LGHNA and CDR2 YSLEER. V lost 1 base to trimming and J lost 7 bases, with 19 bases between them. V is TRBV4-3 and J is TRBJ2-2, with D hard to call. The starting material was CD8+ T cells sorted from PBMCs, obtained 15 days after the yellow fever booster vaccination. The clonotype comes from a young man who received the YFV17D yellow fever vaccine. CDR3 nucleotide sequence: TGCGCCAGCAGCCAAGGAATAGGGCCTGGGGTAGTCGGGGAGCTGTTTTTT. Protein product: CASSQGIGPGVVGELFF.